This T cell receptor (beta chain) is drawn from a study of blood T cell repertoires in COVID-19. The repertoire was sequenced with immunoSEQ multiplex PCR; TCRdb's copy has only in-frame clones and lacks some. In the table there are around 200,000 clones, roughly 77% of which are singletons. Sequencing input: peripheral blood. This TCR was recovered from a woman in her thirties or forties with COVID-19, enrolled during active disease.

CDR3 residues: CASSRAGDNTGELFF. In DNA, the CDR3 is TGCGCCAGCAGCCGGGCGGGAGACAACACCGGGGAGCTGTTTTTT. This chain links TRBV4-3 with TRBJ2-2; the match to TRBD2 covers 7 bases. Germline CDR1 LGHNA, CDR2 YSLEER. The CDR3 has 15 amino acids. V gave up 4 bases and J gave up 2 bases; unmatched junction bases: 4.